This T cell receptor (beta chain) was documented in a study of lung T cells in sarcoidosis with Löfgren's syndrome. Overall study: Bronchoalveolar lavage fluid in sarcoidosis accumulates CD4+ T cells.

The CDR3 consists of 15 residues. Germline assignment: CDR1 LNHNV and CDR2 YYDKDF (reference sequence). V was trimmed by 4 bases and J by 0 bases, leaving 11 bases between them. TCRdb recomputed calls from the reads with MiXCR, one row per CDR3 protein. The sample lists a few thousand distinct CDR3 sequences; about 20% were seen once. By sample fraction, this clonotype is medium-sized. This sequence joins TRBV15 and TRBJ2-3, with D hard to call. This receptor was identified in a human donor with sarcoidosis (Löfgren's syndrome or another form), or a control subject (not recorded which). The sequencing sample was made of CD4+ T cells from bronchoalveolar lavage. CDR3 region: CATSIGGASTDTQYF. The CDR3 DNA reads as TGTGCCACCAGCATCGGCGGTGCTAGCACAGATACGCAGTATTTT. The full variable domain, completed using reference TRBV15 and TRBJ2-3, is DAMVIQNPRYQVTQFGKPVTLSCSQTLNHNVMYWYQQKSSQAPKLLFHYYDKDFNNEADTPDNFQSRRPNTSFCFLDIRSPGLGDTAMYLCATSIGGASTDTQYFGPGTRLTVL.